This T cell receptor (beta chain) was found in a study of shared clonotypes between healthy human individuals. Sequencing was performed with immunoSEQ multiplex PCR; in TCRdb, only in-frame clones are kept and a portion is missing. Of some 650,000 clones in the sample, around 97% are singletons; the top ten hold about 0.06%. With V trimmed by 0 bases and J by 7 bases, 4 bases remained unmatched. From germline, CDR1 is SGDLS and CDR2 YYNGEE. The CDR3 runs 15 residues. The V and J genes are TRBV9 and TRBJ1-3, with 10 bases aligning to TRBD1. This clonotype was obtained from a woman in her twenties or thirties in good health. The sample consisted of naive CD4+ T cells sorted from blood. Subset: CD45RA+ positively selected. The CDR3 here is CASSVAGQGSNTIYF. CDR3 nucleotide sequence: TGTGCCAGCAGCGTAGCGGGACAGGGGAGTAACACCATATATTTT.